This T cell receptor (beta chain) was obtained from a study of cytomegalovirus exposure and HLA in healthy donors (TCRdb year 2017). Turning to the overall study: An earlier analysis of roughly 500 of the donors reported 250 to 300 Gb of sequence data and around 120 million unique TCR beta sequences from around 200 million T cells. In a later genetic analysis, genome-wide SNP genotypes for about three fifths of the roughly 670 donors were used, and that subset was treated as a discovery cohort. To predict cytomegalovirus infection status, the study brought together high-throughput TCR immunosequencing, statistical association of individual TCRs with disease status, and machine learning. The study aimed to test whether signatures of past pathogen exposure could be identified by cataloging public T cell receptors. Class I and class II HLA loci were covered by the typing at four-digit resolution. Several DR-DQ haplotypes were handled as single units for association and clustering because linkage in the cohort was strong. In a later analysis, previously published TCR beta repertoires from 670 or so donors were re-analyzed and high-resolution HLA genotyping was added so that TCR occurrence patterns could be studied. The later analysis used no new phenotypic data to find candidate immune exposures, relying instead on TCR beta sequences and their occurrence across donors. An earlier analysis of fewer than 750 of the donors used high-throughput TCR beta sequencing to judge whether each TCR beta V gene segment behaved as functional or pseudogenic. Among some 400 genotyped donors of the cohort, an average of roughly 230,000 unique TCR beta nucleotide sequences was sequenced per donor, of which roughly 17% were non-productive. Roughly 300 gigabases of sequencing data and about 92 million unique TCR sequences made up an early release that covered approximately 620 HLA-typed donors. Of the 300 to 450 genotyped donors, over 70% fell in the genetic ancestry cluster associated with self-reported Caucasian donors. Every repertoire in the discovery cohort had been generated on one and the same sequencing platform. Donor age, sex, ethnicity and CMV serostatus were compiled alongside the repertoire data. Along with the approximately 650-subject first cohort, a separate validation cohort of over a hundred different subjects was used. The number of typed donors differed by locus: about 620-640 for A, B, C, DRB1 and DQB1; approximately 520 for DQA1; about 600 for DPA1; and some 450 for DPB1. The study profiled the T cell repertoires of around 700 subjects by immunosequencing and related them to cytomegalovirus serostatus. Overall study outcomes, separate from this receptor: A later analysis found that TCR association rates varied across HLA loci, with DRB1 alleles showing the most associated TCRs and HLA-C alleles the fewest. In a later analysis, HLA-associated TCR beta chains showed more clonal expansion and lower generation probabilities than non-associated chains that were equally common. Correlated functional status among segregating V segments might reflect linkage disequilibrium, but an unknown experimental factor could not be ruled out. In both the original and validation cohorts, the classifier was reported to diagnose cytomegalovirus status with high specificity and sensitivity. The presence/absence analyses assumed that sequencing depth was roughly uniform across donors, and that assumption may not be true. The authors suggested that the approach could potentially be generalized to other disease states and immunological phenotypes. HLA typing was unavailable for some donors at each locus, so association tests used only the typed subset. A few of the identified cytomegalovirus-associated TCR beta chains were confirmed in vitro to be specific for cytomegalovirus antigens. A later analysis found that most CMV-associated TCR beta chains appeared HLA-restricted, with HLA associations seemingly driven largely by CMV exposure. In a later genetic analysis, a missense DCLRE1C variant was associated with V-gene and J-gene trimming of TCR beta chains, and the association was replicated in an independent cohort. A later genetic analysis reported fewer N-insertions in productive TCRs among donors in an Asian-associated ancestry cluster than the roughly 700-donor mean. Most TCR sequences were seen in very few donors, while some public TCRs were found in many individuals. In this cohort, only TCR beta chains were sequenced, and detectable features were limited by the absence of alpha or paired-chain data. Several of the top co-occurrence clusters appeared to be linked to parvovirus B19, influenza, CMV and Epstein-Barr virus, according to a later analysis. A further reported finding was that TCR beta sequences accurately predicted the HLA-A and HLA-B alleles for most subjects in the first cohort. Assigning TCR associations to individual alleles was difficult when HLA alleles, especially DR and DQ, strongly co-occurred. In an earlier analysis of approximately 590 of the donors, most TCR beta V segments appeared in productive rearrangements about 87% or about 30% of the time, broadly matching IMGT annotations. The sequencing pipeline was judged likely to have produced a cluster of highly shared sequence variants as a technical artifact. A later analysis associated 17,000 or so TCR beta sequences with specific HLA alleles at a false discovery rate of 0.05. CMV serostatus was the only immune exposure information available for the cohort. A total of around 150 TCR beta chains were listed by the study as associated with cytomegalovirus. Because the 87-base-pair reads could not distinguish some IMGT-functional V segments, including TRBV6-2 and TRBV6-3, those segments were excluded. Approximately 18 rarely observed V segments, including chromosome 9 orphons, were excluded from the earlier analysis of a few hundred of the donors because counts were too low.

Preparation of the library involved the immunoSEQ multiplex PCR assay. A mixture of 60 forward primers for TCR Vbeta segments and 13 reverse primers for TCR Jbeta segments was used in the multiplex PCR. The CDR3 region of rearranged TCR beta genes was amplified from genomic DNA with a multiplex PCR assay. On the Illumina HiSeq System, the amplified TCR beta libraries were sequenced as 87-base-pair reads. The authors' pipeline ran thus. In a later analysis, roughly 80 million unique TCR beta chains were counted across the 650 to 700 repertoires, and about 10 million of these chains were shared by at least two donors. To remove PCR and sequencing errors, raw reads were error-corrected and collapsed into unique sequences using a nearest-neighbor algorithm that merged closely related sequences. V, D and J gene segments were assigned by aligning CDR3 sequences to IMGT reference sequences. For a sequence to be retained, at least a six-nucleotide match to both a V gene segment and a J gene segment was required. A rearrangement was called productive if the CDR3 had no stop codons and remained in frame with V and J, and every other rearrangement was called non-productive. CDR3 was defined according to IMGT convention as the region running from the second conserved V-encoded cysteine to the conserved J-encoded phenylalanine. In an earlier analysis of around 570 of the donors, sequences lacking an unambiguous match to a single V gene segment were excluded. An earlier analysis of a few hundred of the donors classified V segments as functional when productive rearrangements were above 56.7% and as segregating when the standard deviation between donors was above 5%. A statistical classification framework was built to diagnose cytomegalovirus status from the catalog of TCR beta chain sequences. In a later analysis, V and J genes were assigned by comparing TCR nucleotide sequences against IMGT/GENE-DB human TR gene sequences. A later analysis assigned CDR3 sequences and most-parsimonious VDJ recombination scenarios with the TCRdist pipeline. In a later analysis, each TCR beta chain was defined by its CDR3 amino acid sequence together with its V-gene family, and reads without a unique V-gene family were excluded. In a later analysis, 450 to 600 highly shared, low-generation-probability nucleotide sequences were removed to address suspected cross-contamination and a sequencing artifact. In a later analysis, a clonal expansion index was calculated for each public chain from normalized within-repertoire ranks of inferred template counts. Generation probabilities in a later analysis came from a VDJ recombination model fitted to out-of-frame rearrangements, and those results were checked against IGoR. In a later analysis, TCR-TCR, TCR-HLA and TCR-CMV co-occurrence was scored with hypergeometric tests, and a repertoire-size bias correction was applied to TCR pairs. To estimate false discovery rates, a later analysis permuted the HLA or CMV assignments 20 times. In a later analysis, co-occurring TCRs were grouped with DBSCAN, and TCRdist sequence similarity was added when clustering was performed within HLA-allele-positive subsets. Repertoires with fewer than 30,000 or more than 120,000 public chains were left out of co-occurrence clustering, as were about 5 repertoires with anomalous nucleotide sharing. Drawn from immuneACCESS, this table holds only the in-frame rearrangements with V and J called that TCRdb kept. Clones are partly lost; checked studies trace under half to an unresolved V gene and leave the rest unexplained. V, J and clone size reflect that table, while D and trimming were determined from the DNA. This sample lists around 110,000 clones; under 80% were detected once. The ten largest clonotypes hold about 15% of the sample.

The cohort was made up of approximately 700 healthy bone marrow donors. All cohort members were sampled while nominally healthy, although unrecorded immune exposures were likely present. The donor was CMV seropositive and was included in the group of 289 seropositive cohort members. A peripheral blood sample was collected from each donor, and TCR beta sequencing was performed on peripheral blood mononuclear cells. The Qiagen DNeasy Blood Extraction Kit was used to extract genomic DNA from the blood cell samples. The CDR3 numbers 13 residues from cysteine through phenylalanine. The entry retains the CDR3 DNA only, 39 bases that are in frame from base 1. In the germline V gene, CDR1 corresponds to LGHNA and CDR2 to YNFKEQ. This clone was detected once. This receptor's antigen is unknown. Germline and junction disagree at one end, which may indicate a read error.

The chain is encoded by TRBV4-2 joined to TRBJ1-2; there is no confident call for the D gene. The sequenced material came from PBMCs. The clonotype was recovered from a woman aged 35 to 49 in good health and CMV-seropositive. This receptor has the CDR3 CASSQDTPDSTYF. The DNA sequence is as follows: TGTGCCAGCAGCCAAGATACCCCAGATAGCACTTACTTC.